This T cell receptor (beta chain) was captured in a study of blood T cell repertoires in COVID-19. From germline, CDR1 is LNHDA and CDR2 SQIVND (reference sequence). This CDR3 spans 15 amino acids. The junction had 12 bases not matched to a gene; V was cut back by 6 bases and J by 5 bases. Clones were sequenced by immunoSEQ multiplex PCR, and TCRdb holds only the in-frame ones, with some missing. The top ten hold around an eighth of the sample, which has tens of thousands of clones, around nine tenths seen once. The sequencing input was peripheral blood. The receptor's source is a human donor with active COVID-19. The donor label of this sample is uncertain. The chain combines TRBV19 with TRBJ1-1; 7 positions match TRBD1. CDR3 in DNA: TGTGCCAGTAGCTCGATAGGGGGCGCGTGGACTGAAGCTTTCTTT. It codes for CASSSIGGAWTEAFF.